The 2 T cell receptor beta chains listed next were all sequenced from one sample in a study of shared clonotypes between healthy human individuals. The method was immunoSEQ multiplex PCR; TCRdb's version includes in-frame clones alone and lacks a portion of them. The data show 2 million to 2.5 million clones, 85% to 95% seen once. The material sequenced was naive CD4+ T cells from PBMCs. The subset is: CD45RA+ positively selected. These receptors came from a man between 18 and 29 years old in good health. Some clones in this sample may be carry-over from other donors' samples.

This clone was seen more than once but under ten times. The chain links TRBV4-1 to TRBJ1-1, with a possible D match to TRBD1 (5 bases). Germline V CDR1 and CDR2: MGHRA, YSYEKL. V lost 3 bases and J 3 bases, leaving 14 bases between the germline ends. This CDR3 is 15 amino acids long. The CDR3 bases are TGCGCCAGCAGCCACCCCCCGGTAGGGGACACTGAAGCTTTCTTT. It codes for CASSHPPVGDTEAFF.

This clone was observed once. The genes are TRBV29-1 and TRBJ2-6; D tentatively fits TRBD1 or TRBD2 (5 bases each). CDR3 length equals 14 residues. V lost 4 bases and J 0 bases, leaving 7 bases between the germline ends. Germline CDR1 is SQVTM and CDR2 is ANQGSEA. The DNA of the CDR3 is TGCAGCGTTGGAGGGGTCTCTGGGGCCAACGTCCTGACTTTC. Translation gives CSVGGVSGANVLTF. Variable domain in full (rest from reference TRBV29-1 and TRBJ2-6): SAVISQKPSRDICQRGTSLTIQCQVDSQVTMMFWYRQQPGQSLTLIATANQGSEATYESGFVIDKFPISRPNLTFSTLTVSNMSPEDSSIYLCSVGGVSGANVLTFGAGSRLTVL.